Listed below are T cell receptor beta chains from one sample, sequenced in a study of spatial heterogeneity in lung cancer. MiXCR, applied by TCRdb to the 5' RACE reads, yields one record per CDR3 protein. This repertoire shows about 52,000 distinct CDR3 sequences, roughly 7.4% found once; its top ten account for approximately 40%. This specimen was PBMCs, taken at follow-up. Every receptor here comes from a female donor with early-stage non-small cell lung cancer. CDR3s include the opening cysteine and the closing phenylalanine or tryptophan. The D gene is left open where the match is weak. Expanded clones are given a class, and other clones once, few, many or no size at all.

v_call	j_call	clone_size	d_call	cdr3_nt	cdr3_aa
TRBV7-9	TRBJ2-7	many	TRBD1	TGTGCCAGCAGCTTAGGGGGACAGGTCACCTACGAGCAGTACTTC	CASSLGGQVTYEQYF
TRBV5-4	TRBJ1-2	-	-	TGTGCCAGCAGTTCTAATGGTGGCTACACCTTC	CASSSNGGYTF
TRBV14	TRBJ2-1	few	-	TGTGCCAGCAGCCAAGGATTGAGCTCCTACAATGAGCAGTTCTTC	CASSQGLSSYNEQFF
TRBV20-1	TRBJ2-3	-	TRBD2	TGCAGTGCTAGGTGGACTAGCGGAGATACGCAGTATTTT	CSARWTSGDTQYF
TRBV20-1	TRBJ1-1	many	-	TGCAGTGCTAGAGAAGCATCCGCTGAAGCTTTCTTT	CSAREASAEAFF
TRBV24-1	TRBJ2-1	-	-	TGTGCCACCAGTGACAGGGCTGGCCCTACCCCCAATGAGCAGTTCTTC	CATSDRAGPTPNEQFF
TRBV15	TRBJ1-3	-	-	TGTGCCACCAGCAGGGGACCTGGAAACACCATATATTTT	CATSRGPGNTIYF
TRBV10-3	TRBJ1-1	many	-	TGTGCCATCAGGGCAGACACTGAAGCTTTCTTT	CAIRADTEAFF
TRBV7-3	TRBJ1-6	many	-	TGTGCCAGCAGCTCCCGGGGTTTGAATTCACCCCTCCACTTT	CASSSRGLNSPLHF
TRBV2	TRBJ2-5	many	-	TGTGCCAGCAGTGCTTACAACCAAGAGACCCAGTACTTC	CASSAYNQETQYF
TRBV20-1	TRBJ2-2	many	-	TGCAGTGCTAGAGTCCCCGGTGGGGACGGGGAGCTGTTTTTT	CSARVPGGDGELFF
TRBV6-2/TRBV6-3	TRBJ1-5	-	-	TGTGCCAGCAGTTACACTAATCAGCCCCAGCATTTT	CASSYTNQPQHF
TRBV4-1	TRBJ2-5	-	TRBD2	TGCGCCAGCAGCCAAGGCGGACTAGCGGGGAGAGAGACCCAGTACTTC	CASSQGGLAGRETQYF
TRBV19	TRBJ2-6	-	-	TGTGCCAGTAGTATTGGCCCCTTAGAGGCCAACGTCCTGACTTTC	CASSIGPLEANVLTF
TRBV6-6	TRBJ1-1	-	TRBD1	TGTGCCAGCCGGGACAGGGGGCGCTGGACTGAAGCTTTCTTT	CASRDRGRWTEAFF
TRBV14	TRBJ2-7	-	-	TGTGCCAGCAGCCATCTCGACGGAACCTACGAGCAGTACTTC	CASSHLDGTYEQYF
TRBV7-7	TRBJ2-5	many	TRBD1	TGTGCTAGCAGCTTAGCGAGGACAGGGAGCCACGAGACCCAGTACTTC	CASSLARTGSHETQYF
TRBV7-6	TRBJ1-6	medium-sized	-	TGTGCCAGCAGTCTAACCCCAACGGCCTCTGCTAGCTCCTATAATTCACCCCTCCACTTT	CASSLTPTASASSYNSPLHF
TRBV28	TRBJ1-5	medium-sized	-	TGTGCCAGCAGTTCATTAAAAGGTGGCAATCAGCCCCAGCATTTT	CASSSLKGGNQPQHF
TRBV2	TRBJ1-5	few	TRBD1	TGTGCCAGCAGTGGGCGAGGGGGCCTTTCCGTTGCCCAGCATTTT	CASSGRGGLSVAQHF
TRBV5-4	TRBJ1-1	few	-	TGTGCCAGCAGCCCTGACTCCACGGAAGCTTTCTTT	CASSPDSTEAFF
TRBV24-1	TRBJ2-3	many	TRBD2	TGTGCCACCAGTGACCCTACTAGCGGGGGCACAGATACGCAGTATTTT	CATSDPTSGGTDTQYF
TRBV19	TRBJ2-2	-	-	TGTGCCAGTAGTATTGGTGCGGCAGGGACCACCGGGGAGCTGTTTTTT	CASSIGAAGTTGELFF
TRBV6-6	TRBJ2-1	many	-	TGTGCCAGCACCTCGGCGCTGGGGGGTGGTGAGCAGTTCTTC	CASTSALGGGEQFF
TRBV28	TRBJ2-1	-	TRBD2	TGTGCCAGCAGTCCACATGGGGCGGGGGGGCCCAATGAGCAGTTCTTC	CASSPHGAGGPNEQFF
TRBV9	TRBJ2-2	-	-	TGTGCCAGCAGCGTAGTAGTGGATCTCCACACCGGGGAGCTGTTTTTT	CASSVVVDLHTGELFF
TRBV27	TRBJ2-2	many	-	TGTGCCAGCAGTTTATCCGGACAGATAAACACCGGGGAGCTGTTTTTT	CASSLSGQINTGELFF